This T cell receptor (beta chain) was observed in a study of blood T cell repertoires in COVID-19. Study at large: Samples representing acute and convalescent COVID-19 were sourced from the United States, Italy and Spain.

CDR3 length: 17 amino acids. CDR1 is SGHVS and CDR2 is FQNEAQ in the germline V gene. V dropped 5 bases and J dropped 2 bases, with 20 bases sitting between them. TCRdb keeps only in-frame clones here, not all; method: immunoSEQ multiplex PCR. This table holds over 150,000 clones, around 82% found once. Sequencing input: PBMCs or T cells enriched from blood (not recorded which). The clonotype comes from a man aged 40-50 years who had recovered from COVID-19. This sequence joins TRBV7-8 and TRBJ2-3, with D perhaps matching TRBD1 (6 bases). In DNA form, the CDR3 reads TGTGCCAGCAGCAATGCTCCATGGGGGCAAAACACAGATACGCAGTATTTT. It is translated as CASSNAPWGQNTDTQYF.